This T cell receptor beta chain was sequenced in a study of T cell responses to AZD1222 COVID-19 vaccine. Study outcomes and limitations: Sampled repertoires all dated from after the peak T cell response. Spike-specific TCRs gained breadth and depth after people received two AZD1222 doses.

About this clone: What it binds is not known.

The CDR3 sequence is 14 residues long. V lost 4 bases to trimming and J lost 6 bases; unmatched junction nucleotides: 5. CDR1 LNHDA and CDR2 SQIVND come from the germline V gene (reference sequence). Profiled with immunoSEQ multiplex PCR; TCRdb holds only in-frame clones, not every one. The sample consists of roughly 100,000 clones, around nine tenths of them appearing once. The material sequenced was peripheral blood, taken 28 days after the second AZD1222 dose. The receptor was derived from an adult who received the AZD1222 COVID-19 vaccine. V and J are TRBV19 and TRBJ1-1; TRBD1 agrees at 10 bases. In DNA, the CDR3 is TGTGCCAGTAGTAAGGGACAGGGGAGATCTGAAGCTTTCTTT. Protein: CASSKGQGRSEAFF.